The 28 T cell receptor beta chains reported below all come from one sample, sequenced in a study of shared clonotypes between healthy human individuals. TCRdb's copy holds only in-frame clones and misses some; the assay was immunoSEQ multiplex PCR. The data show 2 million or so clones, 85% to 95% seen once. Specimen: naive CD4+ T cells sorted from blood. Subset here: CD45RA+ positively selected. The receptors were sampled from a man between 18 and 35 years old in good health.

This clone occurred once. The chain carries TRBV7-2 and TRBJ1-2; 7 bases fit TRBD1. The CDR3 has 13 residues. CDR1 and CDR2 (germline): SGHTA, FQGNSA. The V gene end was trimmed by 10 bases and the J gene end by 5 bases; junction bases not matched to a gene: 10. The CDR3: CATSQGRGYGYTF. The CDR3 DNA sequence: TGTGCCACCTCACAGGGGCGCGGATATGGCTACACCTTC.

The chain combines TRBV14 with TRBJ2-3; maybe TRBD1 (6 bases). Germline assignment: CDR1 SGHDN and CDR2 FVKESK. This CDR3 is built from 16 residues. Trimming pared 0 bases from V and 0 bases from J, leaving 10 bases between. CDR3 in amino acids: CASSQEGTPSTDTQYF. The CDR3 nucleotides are TGTGCCAGCAGCCAAGAGGGGACACCTAGCACAGATACGCAGTATTTT. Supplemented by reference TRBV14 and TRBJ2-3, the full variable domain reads EAGVTQFPSHSVIEKGQTVTLRCDPISGHDNLYWYRRVMGKEIKFLLHFVKESKQDESGMPNNRFLAERTGGTYSTLKVQPAELEDSGVYFCASSQEGTPSTDTQYFGPGTRLTVL.

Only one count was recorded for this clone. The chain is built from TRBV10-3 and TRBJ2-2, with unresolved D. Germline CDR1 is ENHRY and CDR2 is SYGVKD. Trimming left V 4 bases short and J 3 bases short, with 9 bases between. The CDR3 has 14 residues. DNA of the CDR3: TGTGCCATCAGTGGGGTAGTGGACACCGGGGAGCTGTTTTTT. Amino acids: CAISGVVDTGELFF.

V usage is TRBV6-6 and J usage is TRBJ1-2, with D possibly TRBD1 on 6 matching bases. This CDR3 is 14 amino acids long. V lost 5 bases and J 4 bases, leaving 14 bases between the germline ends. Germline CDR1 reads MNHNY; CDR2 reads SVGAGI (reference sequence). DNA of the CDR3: TGTGCCAGCAGTCCCCAGACAGGTGTCTATGGCTACACCTTC. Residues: CASSPQTGVYGYTF.

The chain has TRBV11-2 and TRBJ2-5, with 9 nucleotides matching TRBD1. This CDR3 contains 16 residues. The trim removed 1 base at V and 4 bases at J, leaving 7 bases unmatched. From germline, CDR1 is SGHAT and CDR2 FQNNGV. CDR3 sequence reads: CASSLGGQGAIETQYF. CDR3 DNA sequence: TGTGCCAGCAGCTTAGGGGGACAGGGCGCAATAGAGACCCAGTACTTC. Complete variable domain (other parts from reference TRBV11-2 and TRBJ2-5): EAGVAQSPRYKIIEKRQSVAFWCNPISGHATLYWYQQILGQGPKLLIQFQNNGVVDDSQLPKDRFSAERLKGVDSTLKIQPAKLEDSAVYLCASSLGGQGAIETQYFGPGTRLLVL.

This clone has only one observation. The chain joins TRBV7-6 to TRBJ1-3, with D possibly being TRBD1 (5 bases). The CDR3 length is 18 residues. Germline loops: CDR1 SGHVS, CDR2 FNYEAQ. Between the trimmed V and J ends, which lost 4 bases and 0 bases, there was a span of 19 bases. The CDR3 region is CASSSDARGRGSGNTIYF. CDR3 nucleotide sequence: TGTGCCAGCAGCTCGGACGCACGGGGACGGGGCTCTGGAAACACCATATATTTT.

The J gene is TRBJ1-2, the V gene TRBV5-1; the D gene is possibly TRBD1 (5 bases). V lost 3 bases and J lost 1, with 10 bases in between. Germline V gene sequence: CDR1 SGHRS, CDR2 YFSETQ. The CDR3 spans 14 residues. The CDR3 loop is CASSSPDSNYGYTF. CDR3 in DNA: TGCGCCAGCAGCTCGCCTGACAGTAACTATGGCTACACCTTC.

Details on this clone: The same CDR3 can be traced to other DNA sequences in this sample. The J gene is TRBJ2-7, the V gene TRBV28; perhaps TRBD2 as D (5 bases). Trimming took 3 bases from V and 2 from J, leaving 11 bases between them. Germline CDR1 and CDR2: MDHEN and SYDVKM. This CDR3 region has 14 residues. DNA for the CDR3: TGTGCCAGCAGTTTTAGGACCGGGACCTACGAGCAGTACTTC. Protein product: CASSFRTGTYEQYF.

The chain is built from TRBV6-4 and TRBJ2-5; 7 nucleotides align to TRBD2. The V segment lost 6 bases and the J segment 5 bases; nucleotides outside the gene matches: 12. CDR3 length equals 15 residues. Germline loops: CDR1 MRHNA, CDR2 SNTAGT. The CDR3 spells CASSFRGRPAETQYF. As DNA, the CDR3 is TGTGCCAGCAGCTTCCGCGGGAGACCGGCGGAGACCCAGTACTTC.

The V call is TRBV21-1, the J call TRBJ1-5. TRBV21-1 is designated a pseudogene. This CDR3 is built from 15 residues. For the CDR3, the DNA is TGTGCCAGCAGCTTCGTTAGACGGAGGAATCAGCCCCAGCATTTT. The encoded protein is CASSFVRRRNQPQHF.

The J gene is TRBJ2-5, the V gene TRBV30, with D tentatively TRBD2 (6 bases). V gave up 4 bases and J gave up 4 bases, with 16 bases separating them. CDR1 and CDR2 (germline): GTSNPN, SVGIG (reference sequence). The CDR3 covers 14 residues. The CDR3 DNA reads TGTGCCTGGACCCCTTGGGGGGTGTCAGAGACCCAGTACTTC. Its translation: CAWTPWGVSETQYF.

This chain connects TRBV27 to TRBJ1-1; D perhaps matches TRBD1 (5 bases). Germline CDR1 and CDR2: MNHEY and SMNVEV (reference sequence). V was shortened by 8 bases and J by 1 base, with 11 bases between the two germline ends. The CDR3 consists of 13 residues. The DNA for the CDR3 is TGTGCCAGCTTAGGGGTAGGGAACACTGAAGCTTTCTTT. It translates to CASLGVGNTEAFF.

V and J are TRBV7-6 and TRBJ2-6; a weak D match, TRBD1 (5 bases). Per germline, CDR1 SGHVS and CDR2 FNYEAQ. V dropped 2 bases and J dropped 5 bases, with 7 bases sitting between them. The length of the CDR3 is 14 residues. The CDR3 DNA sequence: TGTGCCAGCAGCTTATCAGGGCGGGCCAACGTCCTGACTTTC. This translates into CASSLSGRANVLTF.

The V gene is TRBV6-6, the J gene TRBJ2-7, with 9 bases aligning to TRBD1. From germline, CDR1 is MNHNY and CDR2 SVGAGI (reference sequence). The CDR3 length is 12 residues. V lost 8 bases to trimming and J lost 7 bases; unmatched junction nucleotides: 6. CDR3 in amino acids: CASGDREGEQYF. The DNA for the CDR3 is TGTGCCAGCGGGGACAGGGAGGGTGAGCAGTACTTC.

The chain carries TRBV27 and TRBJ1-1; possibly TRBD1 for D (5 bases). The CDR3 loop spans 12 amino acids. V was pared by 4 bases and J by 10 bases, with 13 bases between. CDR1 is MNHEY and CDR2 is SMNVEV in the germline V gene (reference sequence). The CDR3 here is CASSSSGPVAFF. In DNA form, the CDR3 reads TGTGCCAGCAGTTCCTCAGGGCCGGTAGCTTTCTTT.

The CDR3: CASSPDLSNTGELFF. CDR3 DNA sequence: TGTGCCAGCTCACCGGACCTATCGAACACCGGGGAGCTGTTTTTT. The chain combines TRBV18 with TRBJ2-2; D not resolved. Germline V CDR1 and CDR2: KGHSH, LQKENI. The CDR3 sequence is 15 residues long. The V gene lost 3 bases and the J gene lost 0 bases, with 8 bases spanning the gap.

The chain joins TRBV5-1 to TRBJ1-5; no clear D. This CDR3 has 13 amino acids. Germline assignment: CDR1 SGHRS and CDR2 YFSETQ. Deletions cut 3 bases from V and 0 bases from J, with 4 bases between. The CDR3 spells CASSYSSNQPQHF. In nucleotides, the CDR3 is TGCGCCAGCAGCTATTCTAGCAATCAGCCCCAGCATTTT.

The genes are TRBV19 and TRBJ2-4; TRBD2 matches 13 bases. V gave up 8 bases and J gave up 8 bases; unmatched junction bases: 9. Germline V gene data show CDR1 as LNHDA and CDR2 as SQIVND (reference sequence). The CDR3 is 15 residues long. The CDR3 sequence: CASETSGRAGDIQYF. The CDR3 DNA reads TGTGCCAGTGAAACTAGCGGGAGGGCCGGGGACATTCAGTACTTC. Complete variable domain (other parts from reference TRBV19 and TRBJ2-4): DGGITQSPKYLFRKEGQNVTLSCEQNLNHDAMYWYRQDPGQGLRLIYYSQIVNDFQKGDIAEGYSVSREKKESFPLTVTSAQKNPTAFYLCASETSGRAGDIQYFGAGTRLSVL.

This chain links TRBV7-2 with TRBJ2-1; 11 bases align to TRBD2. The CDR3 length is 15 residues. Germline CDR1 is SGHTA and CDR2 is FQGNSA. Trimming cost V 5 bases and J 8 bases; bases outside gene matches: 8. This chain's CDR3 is CASSPGLAGVYEQFF. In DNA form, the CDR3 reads TGTGCCAGCAGCCCCGGACTAGCGGGTGTCTATGAGCAGTTCTTC.

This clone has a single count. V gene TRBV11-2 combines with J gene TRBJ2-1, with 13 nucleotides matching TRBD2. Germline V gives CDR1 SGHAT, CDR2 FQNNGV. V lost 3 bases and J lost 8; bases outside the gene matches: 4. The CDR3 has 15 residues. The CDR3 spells CASSFTSGGADEQFF. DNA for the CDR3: TGTGCCAGCAGCTTTACTAGCGGGGGGGCGGATGAGCAGTTCTTC.

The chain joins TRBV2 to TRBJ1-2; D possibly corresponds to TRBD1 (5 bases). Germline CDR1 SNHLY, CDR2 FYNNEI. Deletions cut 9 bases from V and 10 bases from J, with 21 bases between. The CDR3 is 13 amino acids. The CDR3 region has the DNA TGTGCCAGATCCCAGACCTCCGGGGGAGTCTACACCTTC. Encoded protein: CARSQTSGGVYTF.

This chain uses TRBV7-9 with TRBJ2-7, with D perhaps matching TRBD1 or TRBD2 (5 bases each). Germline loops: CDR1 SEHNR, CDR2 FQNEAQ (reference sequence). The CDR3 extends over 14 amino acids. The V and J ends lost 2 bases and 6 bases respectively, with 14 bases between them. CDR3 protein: CASSLLGTKGEQYF. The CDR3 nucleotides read TGTGCCAGCAGCTTACTCGGGACCAAAGGCGAGCAGTACTTC.

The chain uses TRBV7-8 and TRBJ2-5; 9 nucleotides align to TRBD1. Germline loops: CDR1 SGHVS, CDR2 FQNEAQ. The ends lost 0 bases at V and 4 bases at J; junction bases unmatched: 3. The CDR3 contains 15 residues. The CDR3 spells CASSLATGGAETQYF. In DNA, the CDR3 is TGTGCCAGCAGCTTAGCAACAGGGGGCGCAGAGACCCAGTACTTC.

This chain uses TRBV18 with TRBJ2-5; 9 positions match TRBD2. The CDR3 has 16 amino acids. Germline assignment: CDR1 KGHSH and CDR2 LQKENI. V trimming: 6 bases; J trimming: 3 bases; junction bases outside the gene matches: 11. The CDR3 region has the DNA TGTGCCAGCTCCCCTCCTGTTAGCGGGAGAGAAGAGACCCAGTACTTC. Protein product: CASSPPVSGREETQYF.

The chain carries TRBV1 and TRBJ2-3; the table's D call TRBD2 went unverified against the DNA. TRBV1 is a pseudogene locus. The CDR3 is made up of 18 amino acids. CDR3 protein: CTSSQRTSGGTKTDTQYF. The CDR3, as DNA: TGCACCAGCAGCCAGCGGACTAGCGGGGGGACTAAGACAGATACGCAGTATTTT.

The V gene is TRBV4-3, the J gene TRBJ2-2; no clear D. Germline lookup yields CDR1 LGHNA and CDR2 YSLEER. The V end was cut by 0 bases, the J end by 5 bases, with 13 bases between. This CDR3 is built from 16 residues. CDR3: CASSQESASKTGELFF. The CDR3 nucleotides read TGCGCCAGCAGCCAAGAGTCGGCAAGTAAGACCGGGGAGCTGTTTTTT.

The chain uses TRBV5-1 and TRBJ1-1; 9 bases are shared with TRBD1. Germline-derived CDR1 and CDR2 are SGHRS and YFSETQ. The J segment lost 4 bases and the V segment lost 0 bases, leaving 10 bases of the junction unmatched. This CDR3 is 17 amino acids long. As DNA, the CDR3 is TGCGCCAGCAGCTTGGGATGGGGACAGGGACGAGCCACTGAAGCTTTCTTT. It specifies CASSLGWGQGRATEAFF.

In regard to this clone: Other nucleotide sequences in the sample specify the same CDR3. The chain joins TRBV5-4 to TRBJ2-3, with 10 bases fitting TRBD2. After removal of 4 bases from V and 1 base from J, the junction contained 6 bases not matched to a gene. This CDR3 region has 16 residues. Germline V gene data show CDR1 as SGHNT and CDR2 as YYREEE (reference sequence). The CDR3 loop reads CASSLSLAGGTDTQYF. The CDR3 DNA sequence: TGTGCCAGCAGCCTGTCGCTAGCGGGAGGCACAGATACGCAGTATTTT.